The clone carrying this TCR beta chain came up once. Germline V gene sequence: CDR1 SGHTA, CDR2 FQGNSA. Trimming at V came to 4 bases and at J to 6 bases, leaving 6 bases not matched to a gene. The CDR3 extends over 14 amino acids. The data belong to a study of blood T cell repertoires in COVID-19. The wider study: Nucleic acid was either cDNA or gDNA, and it came from T cells, B-cell-depleted T cells, or PBMCs.

Clones were read by immunoSEQ multiplex PCR, and TCRdb kept only the in-frame ones, dropping some. Among around 230,000 clones listed, around 85% were seen once. This chain uses TRBV7-2 with TRBJ1-5; 7 bases map to TRBD1. The clonotype was recovered from a man in his forties with acute or convalescent COVID-19. The sequenced sample was peripheral blood. The DNA of the CDR3 is TGTGCCAGCAGCTCGCCGACAGGGACTCAGCCCCAGCATTTT. This gives the protein CASSSPTGTQPQHF.